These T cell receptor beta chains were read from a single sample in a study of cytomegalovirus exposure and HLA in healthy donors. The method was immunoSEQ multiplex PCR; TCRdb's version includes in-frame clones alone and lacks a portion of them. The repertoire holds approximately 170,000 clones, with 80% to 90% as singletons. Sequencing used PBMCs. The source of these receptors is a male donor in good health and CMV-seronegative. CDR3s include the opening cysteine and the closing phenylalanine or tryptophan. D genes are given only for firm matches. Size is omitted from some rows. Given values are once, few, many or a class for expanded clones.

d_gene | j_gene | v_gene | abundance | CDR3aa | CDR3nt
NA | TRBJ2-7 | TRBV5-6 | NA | CASSLAGGTYEQYF | TGTGCCAGCAGCTTGGCCGGGGGTACCTACGAGCAGTACTTC
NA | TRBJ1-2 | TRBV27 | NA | CASSRGPFDTNYGYTF | TGTGCCAGCAGCCGGGGTCCCTTTGACACTAACTATGGCTACACCTTC
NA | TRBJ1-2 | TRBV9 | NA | CASSVAKGSNYGYTF | TGTGCCAGCAGCGTAGCAAAGGGGTCCAACTATGGCTACACCTTC
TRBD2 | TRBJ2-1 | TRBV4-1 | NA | CASSQDLGAGEVEQFF | TGCGCCAGCAGCCAAGATCTCGGAGCGGGAGAGGTTGAGCAGTTCTTC
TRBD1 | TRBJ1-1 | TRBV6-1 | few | CASSEGGRGLTEAFF | TGTGCCAGCAGTGAAGGGGGTAGGGGGCTAACTGAAGCTTTCTTT
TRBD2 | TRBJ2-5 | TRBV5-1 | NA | CASSPGLAGRETQYF | TGCGCCAGCAGCCCCGGACTAGCGGGGAGGGAGACCCAGTACTTC
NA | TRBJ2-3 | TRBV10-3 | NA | CAISEWGGSTDTQYF | TGTGCCATCAGTGAGTGGGGAGGTAGCACAGATACGCAGTATTTT
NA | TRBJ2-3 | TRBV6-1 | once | CASSAGLPTDTQYF | TGTGCCAGCAGCGCCGGACTGCCCACAGATACGCAGTATTTT
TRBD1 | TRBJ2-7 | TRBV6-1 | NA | CASSVDRGYEQYF | TGTGCCAGCAGTGTTGACAGGGGCTACGAGCAGTACTTC
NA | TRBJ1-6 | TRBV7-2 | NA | CASSPELYPNSPLHF | TGTGCCAGCAGCCCTGAGCTCTATCCTAATTCACCCCTCCACTTT
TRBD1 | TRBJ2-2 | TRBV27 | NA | CASSSSGTGRLGELFF | TGTGCCAGCAGTTCGTCCGGGACAGGGCGGCTCGGGGAGCTGTTTTTT
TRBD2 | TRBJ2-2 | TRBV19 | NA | CASSTILSGRGTGELFF | TGTGCCAGTAGTACAATTCTTAGCGGGAGGGGCACCGGGGAGCTGTTTTTT
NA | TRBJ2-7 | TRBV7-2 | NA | CASSLGHLSYEQYF | TGTGCCAGCAGCTTAGGACATCTCTCCTACGAGCAGTACTTC
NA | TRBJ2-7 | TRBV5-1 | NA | CASSLVAQGPQEQYF | TGCGCCAGCAGCTTGGTGGCGCAGGGGCCTCAGGAGCAGTACTTC
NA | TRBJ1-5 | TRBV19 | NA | CASSISPFNQPQHF | TGTGCCAGTAGTATCTCCCCTTTCAATCAGCCCCAGCATTTT
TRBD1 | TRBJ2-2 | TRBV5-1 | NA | CASSSDRVSTGELFF | TGCGCCAGCAGCTCGGACAGGGTGTCCACCGGGGAGCTGTTTTTT
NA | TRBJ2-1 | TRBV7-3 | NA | CASSLRRYNEQFF | TGTGCCAGCAGCTTACGCAGGTACAATGAGCAGTTCTTC
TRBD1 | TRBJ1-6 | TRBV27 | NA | CASSFWKTGGYNSPLHF | TGTGCCAGCAGTTTTTGGAAGACAGGGGGCTATAATTCACCCCTCCACTTT
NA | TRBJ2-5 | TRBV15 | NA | CATSRDRPRGEETQYF | TGTGCCACCAGCAGAGACCGACCCAGGGGTGAAGAGACCCAGTACTTC